One and the same sample provided the 3 T cell receptor beta chains below, sequenced in a study of blood T cells in healthy people across ages. A second PCR of about 7 to 12 cycles used a sample-barcoded 5' primer and a J-beta primer mix. From the 5' RACE reads, TCRdb called clonotypes with MiXCR, one entry per CDR3 protein. The top ten hold 2.1% of the sample, which has 1.5 million to 2 million distinct CDR3 sequences, 40% to 55% seen once. The specimen sequenced was blood. The source is a woman aged 40 to 49 in good health.

The gene calls are TRBV6-6 and TRBJ2-5; weak D call: TRBD1 (5 bases). The germline V and J ends were trimmed by 5 bases and 4 bases, with 17 bases remaining between them. CDR3 size: 15 residues. Germline V gene data show CDR1 as MNHNY and CDR2 as SVGAGI (reference sequence). CDR3 sequence reads: CASSIRAPQGETQYF. As DNA, the CDR3 is TGTGCCAGCAGTATCCGGGCCCCCCAGGGAGAGACCCAGTACTTC.

The gene calls are TRBV11-2 and TRBJ2-3; D may be TRBD1 or TRBD2 (5 bases each). The CDR3 covers 16 residues. Trimming pared 1 base from V and 2 bases from J, leaving 13 bases between. The germline gives CDR1 SGHAT, CDR2 FQNNGV. The CDR3 DNA reads TGTGCCAGCAGCTTAGTGCCCGGGGCTTTCACAGATACGCAGTATTTT. Translated: CASSLVPGAFTDTQYF. Combining the CDR3 with reference TRBV11-2 and TRBJ2-3 gives the whole variable domain EAGVAQSPRYKIIEKRQSVAFWCNPISGHATLYWYQQILGQGPKLLIQFQNNGVVDDSQLPKDRFSAERLKGVDSTLKIQPAKLEDSAVYLCASSLVPGAFTDTQYFGPGTRLTVL.

This clonotype showed up many times. The rearrangement joins TRBV7-2 to TRBJ1-2; the D is unclear. The CDR3 has 16 residues. In germline, CDR1 is SGHTA, CDR2 FQGNSA. The V end was cut by 2 bases, the J end by 6 bases, with 19 bases between. The chain's CDR3 is CASSLFGPQVSNGYTF. As DNA, the CDR3 is TGTGCCAGCAGCTTATTTGGACCCCAGGTTTCAAATGGCTACACCTTC.